Listed below are T cell receptor beta chains from one sample, sequenced in a study of cytomegalovirus exposure and HLA in healthy donors. The assay was immunoSEQ multiplex PCR, and TCRdb's table has in-frame clones only and misses some. The table has roughly 230,000 clones, 70% to 90% seen once; the top ten hold 0.24%. Sequencing was carried out using PBMCs. The receptors were sampled from a girl under 10 years old in good health and CMV-seronegative. Each CDR3 is given with its conserved first and last residue. D genes are given only for firm matches. Size is stated for part of the rows, as once, few or many counts, or as a class when the clone is expanded.

length: 12
J: TRBJ2-1
size: NA
D: TRBD1
V: TRBV6-5
DNA: TGTGCCAGCAGTTTCAGGGGGAATGAGCAGTTCTTC
CDR3: CASSFRGNEQFF

length: 13
J: TRBJ2-1
size: NA
D: NA
V: TRBV7-9
DNA: TGTGCCAGCAGCTTAGCCCAGGGAAGACCTAAGTTCTTC
CDR3: CASSLAQGRPKFF

length: 16
J: TRBJ2-5
size: once
D: TRBD2
V: TRBV19
DNA: TGTGCCAGTAGTGAAGGCGGACTAGCGGGGTTTGAGACCCAGTACTTC
CDR3: CASSEGGLAGFETQYF

length: 15
J: TRBJ1-2
size: NA
D: NA
V: TRBV14
DNA: TGTGCCAGCAGCCAACGACAGGTGGGGGACTATGGCTACACCTTC
CDR3: CASSQRQVGDYGYTF

length: 16
J: TRBJ1-6
size: NA
D: TRBD1
V: TRBV6-5
DNA: TGTGCCAGCAGTTACTCCCCGACAGGGATGAATTCACCCCTCCACTTT
CDR3: CASSYSPTGMNSPLHF

length: 13
J: TRBJ2-7
size: NA
D: NA
V: TRBV5-1
DNA: TGCGCCAGCAGCTCCCCTAGCTCCTACGAGCAGTACTTC
CDR3: CASSSPSSYEQYF

length: 12
J: TRBJ1-2
size: NA
D: NA
V: TRBV29-1
DNA: TGCAGCATTGAATGGGGCAGGGCTGGCTACACCTTC
CDR3: CSIEWGRAGYTF

length: 15
J: TRBJ2-7
size: NA
D: TRBD2
V: TRBV10-3
DNA: TGTGCCATCAGTGGGGGAGCGGGGGGGGCCTACGAGCAGTACTTC
CDR3: CAISGGAGGAYEQYF

length: 17
J: TRBJ2-1
size: once
D: TRBD1
V: TRBV5-1
DNA: TGCGCCAGCAGCGGACCCTCGGACAGGGGACACTACAATGAGCAGTTCTTC
CDR3: CASSGPSDRGHYNEQFF

length: 13
J: TRBJ1-1
size: once
D: NA
V: TRBV7-7
DNA: TGTGCCAGCAGCTTATCAGAGAACACTGAAGCTTTCTTT
CDR3: CASSLSENTEAFF

length: 15
J: TRBJ2-7
size: NA
D: NA
V: TRBV19
DNA: TGTGCCAGTAGTATAGGCGGAGGGGATCCCTACGAGCAGTACTTC
CDR3: CASSIGGGDPYEQYF

length: 18
J: TRBJ2-4
size: NA
D: NA
V: TRBV13
DNA: TGTGCCAGCAGCCTTAGAGGCCTCCGGAACCTAGCCAAAAACATTCAGTACTTC
CDR3: CASSLRGLRNLAKNIQYF